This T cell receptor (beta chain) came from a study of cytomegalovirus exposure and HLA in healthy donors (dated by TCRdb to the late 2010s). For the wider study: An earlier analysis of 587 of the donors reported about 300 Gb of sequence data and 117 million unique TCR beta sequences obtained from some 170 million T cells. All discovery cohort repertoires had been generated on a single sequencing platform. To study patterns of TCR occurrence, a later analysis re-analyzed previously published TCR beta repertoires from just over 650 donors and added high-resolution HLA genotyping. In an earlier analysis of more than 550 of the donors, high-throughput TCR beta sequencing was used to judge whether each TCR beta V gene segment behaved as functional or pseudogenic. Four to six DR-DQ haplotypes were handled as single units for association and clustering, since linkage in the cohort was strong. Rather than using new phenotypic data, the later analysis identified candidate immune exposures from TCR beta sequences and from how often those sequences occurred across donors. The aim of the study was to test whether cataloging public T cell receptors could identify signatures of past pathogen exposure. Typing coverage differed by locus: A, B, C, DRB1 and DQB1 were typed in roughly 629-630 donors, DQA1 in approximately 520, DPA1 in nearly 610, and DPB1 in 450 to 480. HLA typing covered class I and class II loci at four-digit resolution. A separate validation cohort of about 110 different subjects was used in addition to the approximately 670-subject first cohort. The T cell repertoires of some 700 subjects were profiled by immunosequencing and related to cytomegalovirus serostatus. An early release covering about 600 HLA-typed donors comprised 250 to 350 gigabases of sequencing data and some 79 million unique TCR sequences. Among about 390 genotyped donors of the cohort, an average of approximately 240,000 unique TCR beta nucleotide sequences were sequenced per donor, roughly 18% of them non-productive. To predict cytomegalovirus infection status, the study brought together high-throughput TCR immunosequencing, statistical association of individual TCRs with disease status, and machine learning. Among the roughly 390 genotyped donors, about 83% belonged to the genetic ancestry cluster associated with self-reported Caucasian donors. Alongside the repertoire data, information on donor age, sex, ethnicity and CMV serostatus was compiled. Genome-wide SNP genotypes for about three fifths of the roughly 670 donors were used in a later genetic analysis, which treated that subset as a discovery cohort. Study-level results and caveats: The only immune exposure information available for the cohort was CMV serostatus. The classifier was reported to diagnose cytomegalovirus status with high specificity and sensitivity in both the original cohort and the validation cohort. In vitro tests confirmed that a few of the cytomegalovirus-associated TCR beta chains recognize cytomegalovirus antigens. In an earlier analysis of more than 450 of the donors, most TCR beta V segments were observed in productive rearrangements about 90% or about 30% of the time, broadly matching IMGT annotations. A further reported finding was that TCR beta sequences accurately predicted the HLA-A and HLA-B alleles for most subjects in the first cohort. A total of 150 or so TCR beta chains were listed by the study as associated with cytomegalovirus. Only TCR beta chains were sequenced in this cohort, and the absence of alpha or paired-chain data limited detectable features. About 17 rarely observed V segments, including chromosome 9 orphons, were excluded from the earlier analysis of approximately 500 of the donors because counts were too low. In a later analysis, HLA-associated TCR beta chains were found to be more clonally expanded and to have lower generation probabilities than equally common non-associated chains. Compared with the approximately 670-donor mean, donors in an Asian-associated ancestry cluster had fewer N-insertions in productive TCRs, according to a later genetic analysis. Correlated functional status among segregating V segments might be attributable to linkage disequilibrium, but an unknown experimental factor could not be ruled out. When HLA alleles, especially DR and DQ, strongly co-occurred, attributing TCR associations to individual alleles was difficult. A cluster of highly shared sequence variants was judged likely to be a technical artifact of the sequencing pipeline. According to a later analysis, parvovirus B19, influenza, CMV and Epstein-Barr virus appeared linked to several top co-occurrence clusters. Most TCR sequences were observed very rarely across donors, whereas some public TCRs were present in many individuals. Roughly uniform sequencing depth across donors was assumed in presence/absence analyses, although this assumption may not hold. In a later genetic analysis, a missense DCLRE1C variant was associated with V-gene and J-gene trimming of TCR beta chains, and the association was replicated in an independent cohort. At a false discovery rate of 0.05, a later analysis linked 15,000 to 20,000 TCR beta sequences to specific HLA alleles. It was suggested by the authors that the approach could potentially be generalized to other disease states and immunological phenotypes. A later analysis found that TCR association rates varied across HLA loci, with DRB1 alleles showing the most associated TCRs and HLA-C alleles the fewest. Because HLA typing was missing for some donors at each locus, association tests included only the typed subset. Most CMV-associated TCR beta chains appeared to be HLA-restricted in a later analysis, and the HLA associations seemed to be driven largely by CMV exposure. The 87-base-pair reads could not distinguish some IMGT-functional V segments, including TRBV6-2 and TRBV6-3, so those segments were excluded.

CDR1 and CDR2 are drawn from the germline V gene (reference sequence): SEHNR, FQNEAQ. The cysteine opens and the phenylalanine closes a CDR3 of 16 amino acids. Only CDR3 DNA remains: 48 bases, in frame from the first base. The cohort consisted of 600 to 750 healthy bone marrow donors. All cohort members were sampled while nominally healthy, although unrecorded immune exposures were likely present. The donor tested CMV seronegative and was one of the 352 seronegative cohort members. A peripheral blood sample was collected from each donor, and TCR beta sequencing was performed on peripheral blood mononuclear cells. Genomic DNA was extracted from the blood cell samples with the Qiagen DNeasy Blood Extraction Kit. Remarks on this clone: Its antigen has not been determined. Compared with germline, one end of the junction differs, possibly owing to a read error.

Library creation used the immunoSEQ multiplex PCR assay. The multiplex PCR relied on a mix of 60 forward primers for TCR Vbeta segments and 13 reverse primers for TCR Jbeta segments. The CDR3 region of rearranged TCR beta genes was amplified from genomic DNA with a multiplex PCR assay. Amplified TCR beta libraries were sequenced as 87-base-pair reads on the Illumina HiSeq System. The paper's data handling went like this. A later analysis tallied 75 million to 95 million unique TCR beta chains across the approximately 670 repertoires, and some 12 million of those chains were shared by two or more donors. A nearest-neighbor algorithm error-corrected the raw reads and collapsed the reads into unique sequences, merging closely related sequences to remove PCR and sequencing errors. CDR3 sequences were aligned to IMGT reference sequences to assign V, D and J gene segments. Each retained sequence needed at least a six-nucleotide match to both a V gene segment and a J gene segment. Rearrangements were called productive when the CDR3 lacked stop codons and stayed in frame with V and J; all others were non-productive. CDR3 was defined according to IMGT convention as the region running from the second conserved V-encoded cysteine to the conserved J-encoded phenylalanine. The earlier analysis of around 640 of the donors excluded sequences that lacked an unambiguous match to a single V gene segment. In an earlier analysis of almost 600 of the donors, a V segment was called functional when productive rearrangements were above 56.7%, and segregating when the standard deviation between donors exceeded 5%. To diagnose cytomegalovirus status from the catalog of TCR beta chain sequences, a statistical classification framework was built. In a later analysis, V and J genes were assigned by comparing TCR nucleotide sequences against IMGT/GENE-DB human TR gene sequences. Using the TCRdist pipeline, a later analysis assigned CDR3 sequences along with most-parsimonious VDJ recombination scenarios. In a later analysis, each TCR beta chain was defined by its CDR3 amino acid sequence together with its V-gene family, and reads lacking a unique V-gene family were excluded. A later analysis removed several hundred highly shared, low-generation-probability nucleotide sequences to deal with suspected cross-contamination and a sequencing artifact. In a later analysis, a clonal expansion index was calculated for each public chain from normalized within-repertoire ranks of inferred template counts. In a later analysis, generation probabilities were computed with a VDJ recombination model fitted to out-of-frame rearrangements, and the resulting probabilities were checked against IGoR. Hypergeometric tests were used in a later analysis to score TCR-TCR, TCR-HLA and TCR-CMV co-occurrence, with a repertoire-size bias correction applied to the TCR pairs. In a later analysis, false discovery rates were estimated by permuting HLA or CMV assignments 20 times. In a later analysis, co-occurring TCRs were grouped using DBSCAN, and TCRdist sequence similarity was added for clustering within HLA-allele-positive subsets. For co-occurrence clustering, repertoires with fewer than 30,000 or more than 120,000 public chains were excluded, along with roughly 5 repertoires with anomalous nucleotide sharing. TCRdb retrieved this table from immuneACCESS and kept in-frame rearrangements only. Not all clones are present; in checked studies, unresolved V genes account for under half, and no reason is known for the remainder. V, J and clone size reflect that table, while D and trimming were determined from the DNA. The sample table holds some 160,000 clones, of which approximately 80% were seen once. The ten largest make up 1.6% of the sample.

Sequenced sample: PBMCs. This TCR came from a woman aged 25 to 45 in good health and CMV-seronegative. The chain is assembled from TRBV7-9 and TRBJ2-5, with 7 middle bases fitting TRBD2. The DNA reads TGTTCCAGCAGTCCACAAACCGGGACTAACCTAGAGACCCAGTACTTC. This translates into CSSSPQTGTNLETQYF.